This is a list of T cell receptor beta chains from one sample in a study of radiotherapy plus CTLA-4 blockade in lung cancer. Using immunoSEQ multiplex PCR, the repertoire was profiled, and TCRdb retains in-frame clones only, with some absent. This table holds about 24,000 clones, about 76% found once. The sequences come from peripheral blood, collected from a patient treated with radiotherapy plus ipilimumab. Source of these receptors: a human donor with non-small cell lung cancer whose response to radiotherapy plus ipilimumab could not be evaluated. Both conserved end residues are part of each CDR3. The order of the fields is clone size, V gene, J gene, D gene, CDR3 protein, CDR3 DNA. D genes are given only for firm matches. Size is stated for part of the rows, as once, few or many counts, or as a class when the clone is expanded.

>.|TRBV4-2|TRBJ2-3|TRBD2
CASSQDSSGGGPDTQYF
TGTGCCAGCAGCCAAGATTCAAGCGGGGGGGGTCCAGATACGCAGTATTTT
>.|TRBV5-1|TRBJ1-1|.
CASSLGGAHANTEAFF
TGCGCCAGCAGCTTGGGTGGGGCGCACGCGAACACTGAAGCTTTCTTT
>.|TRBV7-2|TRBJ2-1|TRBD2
CASSRAGRNGNEQFF
TGTGCCAGCAGTCGAGCGGGGAGGAATGGCAATGAGCAGTTCTTC
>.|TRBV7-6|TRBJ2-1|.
CASSLSSGSYNEQFF
TGTGCCAGCAGCTTAAGTAGCGGCAGTTACAATGAGCAGTTCTTC
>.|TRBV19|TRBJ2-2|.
CASSIGQAYTGELFF
TGTGCCAGTAGTATAGGACAGGCTTACACCGGGGAGCTGTTTTTT
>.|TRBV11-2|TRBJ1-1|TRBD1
CASSFLYRGETEAFF
TGTGCCAGCAGCTTTCTTTACAGGGGGGAGACTGAAGCTTTCTTT
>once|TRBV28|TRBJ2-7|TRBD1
CASSRPGQGGEQYF
TGTGCCAGCTCTCGTCCGGGACAGGGGGGCGAGCAGTACTTC
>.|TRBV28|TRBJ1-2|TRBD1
CASSPGTGGYGYTF
TGTGCCAGCAGCCCCGGGACAGGGGGATATGGCTACACCTTC
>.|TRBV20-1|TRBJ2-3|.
CSAHQADTQYF
TGCAGTGCCCACCAGGCAGATACGCAGTATTTT
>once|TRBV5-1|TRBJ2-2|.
CASNEQNTGELFF
TGCGCCAGCAACGAACAGAACACCGGGGAGCTGTTTTTT
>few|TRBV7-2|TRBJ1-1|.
CASSLRGMNTEAFF
TGTGCCAGCAGCTTACGCGGTATGAACACTGAAGCTTTCTTT
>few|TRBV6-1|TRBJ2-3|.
CASSEVSRGNTDTQYF
TGTGCCAGCAGTGAAGTGAGCAGGGGTAACACAGATACGCAGTATTTT
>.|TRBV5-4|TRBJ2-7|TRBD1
CASSSAGTGVHEQYF
TGTGCCAGCAGCTCTGCCGGGACAGGGGTTCACGAGCAGTACTTC
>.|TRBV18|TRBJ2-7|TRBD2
CASSPASGNSYEQYF
TGTGCCAGCTCACCAGCTAGCGGGAACTCCTACGAGCAGTACTTC
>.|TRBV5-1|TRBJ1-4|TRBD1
CASSLGQGGEKLFF
TGCGCCAGCAGCTTGGGTCAGGGGGGTGAAAAACTGTTTTTT
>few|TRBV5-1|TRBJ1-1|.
CASSPTQYQQSEAFF
TGCGCCAGCAGCCCCACTCAATACCAACAGTCTGAAGCTTTCTTT
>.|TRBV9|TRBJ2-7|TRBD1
CASSPLGALGTGTGVDEQYF
TGTGCCAGCAGCCCACTGGGGGCGTTGGGCACCGGGACAGGGGTTGACGAGCAGTACTTC
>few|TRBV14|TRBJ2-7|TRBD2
CASSRTGTSGALSYF
TGTGCCAGCAGTCGTACCGGGACTAGCGGGGCCCTTTCGTACTTC
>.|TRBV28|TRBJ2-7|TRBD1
CASSFGDRGLGEQYF
TGTGCCAGCAGTTTCGGGGACAGGGGGCTCGGAGAGCAGTACTTC
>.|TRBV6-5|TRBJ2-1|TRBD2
CASSYSASGTNEQFF
TGTGCCAGCAGTTACTCGGCTAGCGGGACAAATGAGCAGTTCTTC
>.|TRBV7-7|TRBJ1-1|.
CASSLRMAVVDAMNTEAFF
TGTGCTAGCAGCTTGAGGATGGCAGTTGTGGATGCTATGAACACTGAAGCTTTCTTT
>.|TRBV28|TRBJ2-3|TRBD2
CASSWASGRSDTQYF
TGTGCCAGCAGTTGGGCTAGCGGGAGGTCAGATACGCAGTATTTT
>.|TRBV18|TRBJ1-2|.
CASSPTGADGYTF
TGTGCCAGCTCCCCGACAGGAGCAGATGGCTACACCTTC